This paragraph reports one T cell receptor (beta chain). The target antigen is unknown. These data originate in a study of cytomegalovirus exposure and HLA in healthy donors. Whole-study context: The 500 to 750 first-cohort repertoires and the 130 or so validation repertoires shared the same platform, a later analysis reported. Study outcomes and limitations: Overall, 164 TCR beta chains were annotated as cytomegalovirus-associated. In vitro assays verified that three CMV-associated chains recognized CMV antigens specifically.

Clones were sequenced by immunoSEQ multiplex PCR, and TCRdb holds only the in-frame ones, with some missing. The table shows about 170,000 clones, with 85% to 90% occurring only once. CDR3 length equals 14 residues. The V and J ends lost 1 base and 4 bases respectively, with 8 bases between them. Germline V lookup: CDR1 SEHNR, CDR2 FQNEAQ (reference sequence). The sample taken for sequencing was PBMCs. The chain links TRBV7-9 to TRBJ1-5, with a tentative D call TRBD1 (5 bases). The TCR sequence derives from a woman younger than 35 in good health and CMV-seropositive. CDR3 loop: CASSLVGGNQPQHF. The CDR3 DNA follows: TGTGCCAGCAGCTTAGTTGGGGGGAATCAGCCCCAGCATTTT. The full variable domain, rest sourced from reference TRBV7-9 and TRBJ1-5, is DTGVSQNPRHKITKRGQNVTFRCDPISEHNRLYWYRQTLGQGPEFLTYFQNEAQLEKSRLLSDRFSAERPKGSFSTLEIQRTEQGDSAMYLCASSLVGGNQPQHFGDGTRLSIL.